The rows below give T cell receptor beta chains drawn from one sample of a study of T cell responses to AZD1222 COVID-19 vaccine. Generated by immunoSEQ multiplex PCR, the TCRdb table keeps only in-frame clones and is missing some. The sample has around 130,000 clones, 85% to 90% seen once. The sample here was peripheral blood, taken 28 days after the second AZD1222 dose. These TCRs come from an adult who received the AZD1222 COVID-19 vaccine. CDR3s include the opening cysteine and the closing phenylalanine or tryptophan. Fields, in order: V gene, clone size, D gene, CDR3 length, J gene, CDR3 protein, CDR3 DNA. The D gene is left open where the match is weak. Part of the rows lack a size; the others show once, few, many or a class for expanded clones.

>TRBV11-1|.|.|13|TRBJ2-1
CASSLQLYNEQFF
TGTGCCAGCAGCCTACAGCTTTACAATGAGCAGTTCTTC
>TRBV11-3|.|.|12|TRBJ1-2
CASSREGDGYTF
TGTGCCAGCAGCCGCGAAGGGGATGGCTACACCTTC
>TRBV6-4|.|TRBD1|16|TRBJ1-2
CASSETDRGPDYGYTF
TGTGCCAGCAGTGAAACCGACAGGGGGCCTGACTATGGCTACACCTTC
>TRBV2|.|.|13|TRBJ2-2
CASSGRGTGELFF
TGTGCCAGCTCTGGCAGGGGCACCGGGGAGCTGTTTTTT
>TRBV5-1|.|TRBD1|13|TRBJ1-1
CASSLYTGGEAFF
TGCGCCAGCAGCTTGTATACAGGGGGGGAAGCTTTCTTT
>TRBV6-6|.|.|15|TRBJ1-2
CASSLRQTPNYGYTF
TGTGCCAGCAGCCTCCGACAGACTCCTAACTATGGCTACACCTTC
>TRBV5-8|.|.|17|TRBJ1-2
CASSQIRVRGPNYGYTF
TGTGCCAGCAGCCAGATACGAGTAAGGGGACCTAACTATGGCTACACCTTC
>TRBV19|.|.|14|TRBJ1-1
CASSRGRGGTEAFF
TGTGCCAGTAGTAGGGGCAGGGGAGGGACTGAAGCTTTCTTT
>TRBV7-9|.|.|15|TRBJ1-4
CASSFPGQGWEKLFF
TGTGCCAGCAGCTTCCCGGGGCAGGGGTGGGAAAAACTGTTTTTT
>TRBV5-1|.|TRBD2|14|TRBJ2-1
CASSSGTSVDEQFF
TGCGCCAGCAGCTCCGGGACTAGCGTGGATGAGCAGTTCTTC
>TRBV9|.|TRBD1|17|TRBJ1-1
CASSPQGQGAMNTEAFF
TGTGCCAGCAGCCCCCAGGGACAGGGGGCTATGAACACTGAAGCTTTCTTT
>TRBV28|.|.|14|TRBJ1-1
CASILTGGVGEAFF
TGTGCCAGCATTCTGACGGGGGGAGTTGGTGAAGCTTTCTTT
>TRBV11-2|.|TRBD2|15|TRBJ2-7
CASSHGLAGGYEQYF
TGTGCCAGCAGCCACGGACTAGCGGGGGGATACGAGCAGTACTTC
>TRBV9|.|.|14|TRBJ2-5
CASSGPAGSETQYF
TGTGCCAGCAGCGGACCCGCGGGGTCAGAAACCCAGTACTTC
>TRBV9|.|.|14|TRBJ1-4
CASSVNGLNEKLFF
TGTGCCAGCAGCGTAAACGGCCTCAATGAAAAACTGTTTTTT
>TRBV20-1|.|TRBD2|12|TRBJ2-1
CSASSGGREQFF
TGCAGTGCTAGTTCGGGGGGGCGAGAGCAGTTCTTC
>TRBV5-1|.|.|18|TRBJ2-1
CASSLEGLSNPAVDEQFF
TGCGCCAGCAGCTTGGAAGGACTTTCTAATCCCGCTGTCGATGAGCAGTTCTTC
>TRBV7-2|.|.|14|TRBJ1-6
CASSLTFQNSPLHF
TGTGCCAGCAGCTTAACCTTCCAAAATTCACCCCTCCACTTT
>TRBV2|.|.|16|TRBJ2-6
CASSEKALSGANVLTF
TGTGCCAGCAGTGAAAAAGCCCTCTCTGGGGCCAACGTCCTGACTTTC
>TRBV5-1|.|TRBD2|15|TRBJ2-3
CASSLPGGATDTQYF
TGCGCCAGCAGCTTGCCGGGGGGGGCCACAGATACGCAGTATTTT
>TRBV6-2/TRBV6-3|.|.|12|TRBJ2-3
CASSLTGNTQYF
TGTGCCAGCAGCCTCACAGGGAATACGCAGTATTTT
>TRBV6-1|few|.|16|TRBJ1-6
CASSEVARGFNSPLHF
TGTGCCAGCAGTGAAGTAGCCAGGGGATTTAATTCACCCCTCCACTTT
>TRBV15|.|TRBD2|15|TRBJ2-3
CATSREGGNTDTQYF
TGTGCCACCAGCAGAGAGGGGGGGAACACAGATACGCAGTATTTT
>TRBV5-6|.|.|15|TRBJ1-3
CASSLGIGSGNTIYF
TGTGCCAGCAGCTTGGGGATAGGGAGTGGAAACACCATATATTTT
>TRBV5-4|few|TRBD1|14|TRBJ1-3
CASSWTGQGNTIYF
TGTGCCAGCAGCTGGACAGGGCAAGGAAACACCATATATTTT
>TRBV9|.|TRBD1|16|TRBJ1-4
CASSKDVGQGNEKLFF
TGTGCCAGCAGCAAGGATGTAGGACAGGGTAATGAAAAACTGTTTTTT
>TRBV27|.|.|14|TRBJ1-5
CATRPLGWGQPQHF
TGTGCCACTAGGCCGTTAGGGTGGGGTCAGCCCCAGCATTTT
>TRBV5-4|once|.|16|TRBJ2-3
CASRRDSGGGTDTQYF
TGTGCCAGCAGAAGGGACTCCGGGGGCGGCACAGATACGCAGTATTTT
>TRBV7-2|.|TRBD1|15|TRBJ1-5
CASSPDRGQEQPQHF
TGTGCCAGCAGCCCGGACAGGGGGCAAGAACAGCCCCAGCATTTT
>TRBV3-1/TRBV3-2|.|.|14|TRBJ1-1
CASSQDWRGVEAFF
TGTGCCAGCAGCCAAGATTGGAGGGGTGTAGAAGCTTTCTTT
>TRBV7-2|.|.|17|TRBJ1-2
CASSFRGGQERYYGYTF
TGTGCCAGCAGCTTCCGGGGGGGGCAGGAACGTTACTATGGCTACACCTTC
>TRBV6-4|.|.|14|TRBJ1-1
CASKKGRMNTEAFF
TGTGCCAGCAAGAAAGGGAGGATGAACACTGAAGCTTTCTTT
>TRBV30|.|.|14|TRBJ1-6
CAWMEWGRNSPLHF
TGTGCCTGGATGGAATGGGGGCGAAATTCACCCCTCCACTTT
>TRBV3-1/TRBV3-2|.|.|12|TRBJ1-1
CASSHPNTEAFF
TGTGCCAGCAGCCATCCTAACACTGAAGCTTTCTTT
>TRBV7-8|.|TRBD2|16|TRBJ2-7
CASSLALLAGGPEQYF
TGTGCCAGCAGCTTAGCCTTACTAGCGGGGGGGCCCGAGCAGTACTTC
>TRBV6-2/TRBV6-3|.|.|15|TRBJ2-3
CASSYSGRSTDTQYF
TGTGCCAGCAGTTACTCGGGCAGGTCCACAGATACGCAGTATTTT
>TRBV2|.|.|13|TRBJ1-5
CASNGDYNQPQHF
TGTGCCAGCAACGGCGATTACAATCAGCCCCAGCATTTT
>TRBV7-9|.|TRBD1|14|TRBJ1-1
CASSQRQGRTEAFF
TGTGCCAGCAGCCAACGACAGGGGCGAACTGAAGCTTTCTTT
>TRBV6-5|.|.|10|TRBJ2-3
CASSTTSQYF
TGTGCCAGCAGTACGACTTCGCAGTATTTT
>TRBV5-1|.|.|18|TRBJ1-2
CASSDTPGGVNFNYGYTF
TGCGCCAGCAGCGACACCCCCGGGGGAGTTAACTTTAACTATGGCTACACCTTC
>TRBV2|.|.|12|TRBJ1-4
CASRADRMELFF
TGTGCCAGCAGGGCTGACAGGATGGAACTGTTTTTT
>TRBV6-5|.|TRBD1|15|TRBJ1-5
CASSYDRGGGQPQHF
TGTGCCAGCAGTTACGACAGGGGCGGGGGTCAGCCCCAGCATTTT
>TRBV6-5|.|TRBD1|15|TRBJ2-5
CASSYLAGGYETQYF
TGTGCCAGCAGTTACCTGGCAGGGGGCTATGAGACCCAGTACTTC
>TRBV5-5|.|.|13|TRBJ2-2
CASSLGDTGELFF
TGTGCCAGCAGCTTGGGAGACACCGGGGAGCTGTTTTTT
>TRBV5-1|.|.|14|TRBJ1-6
CASSRTAYNSPLHF
TGCGCCAGCAGCCGGACAGCCTATAATTCACCCCTCCACTTT
>TRBV18|.|.|14|TRBJ1-1
CASSPRHLNTEAFF
TGTGCCAGCTCACCGAGACACCTGAACACTGAAGCTTTCTTT
>TRBV7-9|.|.|12|TRBJ1-1
CASSPGSTEAFF
TGTGCCAGCAGCCCGGGAAGCACTGAAGCTTTCTTT
>TRBV30|.|.|13|TRBJ1-1
CAWSFRLNTEAFF
TGTGCCTGGAGTTTTCGTTTGAACACTGAAGCTTTCTTT
>TRBV25-1|.|.|15|TRBJ1-5
CASSEEGGGKQPQHF
TGTGCCAGCAGTGAGGAGGGGGGGGGCAAACAGCCCCAGCATTTT
>TRBV3-1/TRBV3-2|.|.|15|TRBJ2-1
CASSFDRSSYNEQFF
TGTGCCAGCAGCTTCGACAGAAGCTCCTACAATGAGCAGTTCTTC
>TRBV5-4|.|.|12|TRBJ1-2
CASSLGRDGYTF
TGTGCCAGCAGCTTGGGACGCGATGGCTACACCTTC
>TRBV27|.|.|12|TRBJ1-2
CASGPYGHGYTF
TGTGCCAGCGGTCCCTACGGGCATGGCTACACCTTC
>TRBV14|.|.|15|TRBJ1-6
CASSQDGHYNSPLHF
TGTGCCAGCAGCCAAGACGGACACTATAATTCACCCCTCCACTTT
>TRBV5-1|.|.|13|TRBJ2-7
CASSLGARHEQYF
TGCGCCAGCAGCTTGGGGGCGCGCCACGAGCAGTACTTC